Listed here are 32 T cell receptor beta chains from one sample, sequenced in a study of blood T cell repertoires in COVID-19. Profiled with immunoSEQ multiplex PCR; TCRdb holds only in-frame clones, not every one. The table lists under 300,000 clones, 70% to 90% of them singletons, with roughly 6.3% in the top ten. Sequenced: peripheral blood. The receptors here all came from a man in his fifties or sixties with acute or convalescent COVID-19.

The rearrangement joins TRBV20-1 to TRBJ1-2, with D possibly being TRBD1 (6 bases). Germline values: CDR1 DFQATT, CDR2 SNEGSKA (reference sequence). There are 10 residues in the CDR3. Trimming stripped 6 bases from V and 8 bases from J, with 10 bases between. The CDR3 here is CSASRGGYTF. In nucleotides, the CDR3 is TGCAGTGCCAGCAGGGGAGGCTACACCTTC.

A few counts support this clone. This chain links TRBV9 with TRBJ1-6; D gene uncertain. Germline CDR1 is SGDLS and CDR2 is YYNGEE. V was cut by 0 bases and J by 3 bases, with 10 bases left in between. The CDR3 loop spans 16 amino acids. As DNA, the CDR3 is TGTGCCAGCAGCGTAGCTGGAGGGTACTATAATTCACCCCTCCACTTT. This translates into CASSVAGGYYNSPLHF.

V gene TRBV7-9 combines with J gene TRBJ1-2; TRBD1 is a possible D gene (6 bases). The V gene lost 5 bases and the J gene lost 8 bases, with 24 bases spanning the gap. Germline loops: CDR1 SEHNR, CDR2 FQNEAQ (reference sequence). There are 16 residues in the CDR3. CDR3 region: CASSRGSYRAEKGYTF. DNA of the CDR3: TGTGCCAGCAGCCGCGGGTCGTACAGGGCTGAAAAAGGCTACACCTTC. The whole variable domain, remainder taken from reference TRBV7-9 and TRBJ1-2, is DTGVSQNPRHKITKRGQNVTFRCDPISEHNRLYWYRQTLGQGPEFLTYFQNEAQLEKSRLLSDRFSAERPKGSFSTLEIQRTEQGDSAMYLCASSRGSYRAEKGYTFGSGTRLTVV.

CDR3 DNA: TGCGCCAGCAGCCTACACATCGGCGGTGAGGCCCAGTACTTC. Translating it yields CASSLHIGGEAQYF. V is TRBV5-1 and J is TRBJ2-5; D ambiguous. CDR1 is SGHRS, CDR2 YFSETQ, per germline. V lost 4 bases, J lost 9 bases, and 19 bases lay in between. CDR3 length: 14 residues.

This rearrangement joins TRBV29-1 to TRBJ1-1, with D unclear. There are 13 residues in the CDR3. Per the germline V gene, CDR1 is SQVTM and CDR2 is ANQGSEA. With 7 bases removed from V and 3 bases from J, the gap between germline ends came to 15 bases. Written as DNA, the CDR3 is TGCAGCGACCTCACCCCAGGTGACACTGAAGCTTTCTTT. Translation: CSDLTPGDTEAFF.

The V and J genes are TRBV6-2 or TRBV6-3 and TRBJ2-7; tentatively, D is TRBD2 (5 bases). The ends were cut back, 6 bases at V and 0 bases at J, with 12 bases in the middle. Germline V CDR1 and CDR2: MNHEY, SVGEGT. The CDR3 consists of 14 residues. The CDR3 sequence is CASSLGESSYEQYF. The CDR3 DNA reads TGTGCCAGCAGCCTCGGGGAAAGCTCCTACGAGCAGTACTTC.

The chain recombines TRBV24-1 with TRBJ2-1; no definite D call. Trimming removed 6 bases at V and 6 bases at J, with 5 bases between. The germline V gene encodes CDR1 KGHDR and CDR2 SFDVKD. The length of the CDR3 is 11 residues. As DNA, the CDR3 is TGTGCCACCAGTATCCTCAATGAGCAGTTCTTC. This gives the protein CATSILNEQFF.

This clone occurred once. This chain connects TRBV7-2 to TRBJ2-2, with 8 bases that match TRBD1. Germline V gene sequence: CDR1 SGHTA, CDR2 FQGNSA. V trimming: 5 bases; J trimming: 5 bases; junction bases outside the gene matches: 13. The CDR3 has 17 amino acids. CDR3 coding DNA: TGTGCCAGCAGCACCCCTCGGACAGGGCTAAAGACCGGGGAGCTGTTTTTT. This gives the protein CASSTPRTGLKTGELFF.

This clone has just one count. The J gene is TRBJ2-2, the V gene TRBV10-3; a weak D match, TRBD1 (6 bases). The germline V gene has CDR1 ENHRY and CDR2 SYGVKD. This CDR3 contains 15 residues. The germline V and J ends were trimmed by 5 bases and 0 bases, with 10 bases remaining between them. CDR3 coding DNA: TGTGCCATCAGTCCCCGACAGGCGAACACCGGGGAGCTGTTTTTT. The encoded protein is CAISPRQANTGELFF.

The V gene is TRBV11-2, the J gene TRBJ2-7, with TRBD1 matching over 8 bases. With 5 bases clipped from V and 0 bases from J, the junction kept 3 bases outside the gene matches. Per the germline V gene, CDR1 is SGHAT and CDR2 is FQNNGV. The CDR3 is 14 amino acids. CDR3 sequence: CASSRQGPSYEQYF. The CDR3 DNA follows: TGTGCCAGCAGCAGACAGGGGCCCTCCTACGAGCAGTACTTC. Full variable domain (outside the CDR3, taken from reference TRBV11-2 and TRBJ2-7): EAGVAQSPRYKIIEKRQSVAFWCNPISGHATLYWYQQILGQGPKLLIQFQNNGVVDDSQLPKDRFSAERLKGVDSTLKIQPAKLEDSAVYLCASSRQGPSYEQYFGPGTRLTVT.

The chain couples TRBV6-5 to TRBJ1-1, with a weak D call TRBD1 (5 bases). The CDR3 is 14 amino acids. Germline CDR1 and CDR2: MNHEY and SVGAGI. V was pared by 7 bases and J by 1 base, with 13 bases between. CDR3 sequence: CASTPAGWNTEAFF. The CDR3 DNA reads TGTGCCAGCACCCCGGCAGGGTGGAACACTGAAGCTTTCTTT.

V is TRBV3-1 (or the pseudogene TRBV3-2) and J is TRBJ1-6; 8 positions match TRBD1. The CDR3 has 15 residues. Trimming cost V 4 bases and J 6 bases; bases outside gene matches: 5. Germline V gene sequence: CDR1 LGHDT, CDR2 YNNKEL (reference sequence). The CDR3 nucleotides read TGTGCCAGCAGCCCGAGGGGACAGGCTAATTCACCCCTCCACTTT. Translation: CASSPRGQANSPLHF.

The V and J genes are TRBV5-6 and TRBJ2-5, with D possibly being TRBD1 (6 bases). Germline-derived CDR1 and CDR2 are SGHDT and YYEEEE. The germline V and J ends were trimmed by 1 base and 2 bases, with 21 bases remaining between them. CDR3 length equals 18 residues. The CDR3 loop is CASSLFSHRRQVQETQYF. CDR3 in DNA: TGTGCCAGCAGCTTGTTTTCCCATCGGAGACAGGTACAAGAGACCCAGTACTTC.

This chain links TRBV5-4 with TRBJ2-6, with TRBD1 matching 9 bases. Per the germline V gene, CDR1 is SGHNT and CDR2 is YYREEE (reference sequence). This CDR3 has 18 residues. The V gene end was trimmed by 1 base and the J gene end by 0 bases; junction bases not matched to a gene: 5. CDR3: CASSLSGQGLSGANVLTF. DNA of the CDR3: TGTGCCAGCAGCTTGTCGGGACAGGGCCTCTCTGGGGCCAACGTCCTGACTTTC.

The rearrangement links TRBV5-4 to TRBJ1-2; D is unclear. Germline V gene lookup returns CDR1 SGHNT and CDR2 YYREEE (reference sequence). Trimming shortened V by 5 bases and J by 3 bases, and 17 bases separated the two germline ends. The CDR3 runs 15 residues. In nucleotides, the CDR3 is TGTGCCAGCAGTACCGGTTCCACCCGGTACTATGGCTACACCTTC. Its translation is CASSTGSTRYYGYTF.

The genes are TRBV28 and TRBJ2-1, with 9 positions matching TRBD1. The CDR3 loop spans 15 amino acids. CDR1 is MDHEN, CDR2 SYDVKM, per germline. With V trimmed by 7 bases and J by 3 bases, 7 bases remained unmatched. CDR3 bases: TGTGCCAGCATTCAAGGGGGACAGGGCTACAATGAGCAGTTCTTC. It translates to CASIQGGQGYNEQFF. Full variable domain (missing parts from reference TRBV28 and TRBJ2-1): DVKVTQSSRYLVKRTGEKVFLECVQDMDHENMFWYRQDPGLGLRLIYFSYDVKMKEKGDIPEGYSVSREKKERFSLILESASTNQTSMYLCASIQGGQGYNEQFFGPGTRLTVL.

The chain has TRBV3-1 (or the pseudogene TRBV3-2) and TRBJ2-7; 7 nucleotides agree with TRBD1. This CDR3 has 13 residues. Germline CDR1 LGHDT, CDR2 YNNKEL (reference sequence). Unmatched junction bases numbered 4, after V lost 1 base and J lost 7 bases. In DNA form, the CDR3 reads TGTGCCAGCAGCCAAGGCAGGGGGTTGGAGCAGTACTTC. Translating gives CASSQGRGLEQYF.

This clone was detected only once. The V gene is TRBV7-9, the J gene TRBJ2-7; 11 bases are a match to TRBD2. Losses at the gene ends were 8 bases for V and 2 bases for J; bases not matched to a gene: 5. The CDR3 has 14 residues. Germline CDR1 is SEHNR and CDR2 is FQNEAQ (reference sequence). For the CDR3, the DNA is TGTGCCAGCGCCGCTAGCGGGAGGACCTACGAGCAGTACTTC. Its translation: CASAASGRTYEQYF. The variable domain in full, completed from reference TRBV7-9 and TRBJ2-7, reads DTGVSQNPRHKITKRGQNVTFRCDPISEHNRLYWYRQTLGQGPEFLTYFQNEAQLEKSRLLSDRFSAERPKGSFSTLEIQRTEQGDSAMYLCASAASGRTYEQYFGPGTRLTVT.

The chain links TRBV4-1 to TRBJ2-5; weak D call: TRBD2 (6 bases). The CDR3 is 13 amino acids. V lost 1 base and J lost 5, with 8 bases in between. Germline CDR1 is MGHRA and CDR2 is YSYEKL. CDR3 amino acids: CASSQGGVETQYF. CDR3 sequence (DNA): TGCGCCAGCAGCCAAGGGGGGGTGGAGACCCAGTACTTC.

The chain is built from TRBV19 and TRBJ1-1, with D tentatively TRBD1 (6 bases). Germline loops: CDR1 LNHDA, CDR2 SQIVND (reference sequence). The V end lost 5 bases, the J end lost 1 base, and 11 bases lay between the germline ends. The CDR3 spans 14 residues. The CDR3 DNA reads TGTGCCAGTAGTCTGTACAGGGCGAACACTGAAGCTTTCTTT. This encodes CASSLYRANTEAFF.

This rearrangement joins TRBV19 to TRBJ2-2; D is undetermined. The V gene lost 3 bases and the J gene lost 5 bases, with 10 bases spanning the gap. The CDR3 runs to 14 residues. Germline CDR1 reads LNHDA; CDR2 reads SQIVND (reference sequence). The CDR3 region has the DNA TGTGCCAGTAGTATGAAGACTCTTACCGGGGAGCTGTTTTTT. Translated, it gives CASSMKTLTGELFF.

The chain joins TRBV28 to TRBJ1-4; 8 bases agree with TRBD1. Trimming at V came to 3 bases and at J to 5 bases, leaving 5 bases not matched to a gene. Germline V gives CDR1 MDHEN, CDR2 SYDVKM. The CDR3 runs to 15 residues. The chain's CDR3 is CASSFGQGRNEKLFF. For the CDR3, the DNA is TGTGCCAGCAGTTTTGGACAGGGACGGAATGAAAAACTGTTTTTT.

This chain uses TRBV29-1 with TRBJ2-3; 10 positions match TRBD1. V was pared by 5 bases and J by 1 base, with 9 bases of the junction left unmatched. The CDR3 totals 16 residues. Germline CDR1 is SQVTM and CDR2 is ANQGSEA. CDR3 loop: CSVFYGDRGRTDTQYF. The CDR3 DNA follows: TGCAGCGTTTTTTATGGGGACAGGGGACGCACAGATACGCAGTATTTT.

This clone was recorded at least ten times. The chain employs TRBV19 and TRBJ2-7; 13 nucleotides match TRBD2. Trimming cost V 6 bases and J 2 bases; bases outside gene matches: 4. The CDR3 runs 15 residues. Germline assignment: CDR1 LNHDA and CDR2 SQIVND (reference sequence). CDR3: CASSPTSGRTYEQYF. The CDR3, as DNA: TGTGCCAGTAGCCCGACTAGCGGGAGGACCTACGAGCAGTACTTC.

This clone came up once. CDR3 nucleotide sequence: TGTGCCAGCAGTACGGACAGGGGGGTCTATGGCTACACCTTC. The encoded protein is CASSTDRGVYGYTF. V usage is TRBV28 and J usage is TRBJ1-2, with 10 bases that match TRBD1. Trimming took 5 bases from V and 4 from J; bases not matched to a gene: 4. The CDR3 is made up of 14 amino acids. CDR1 MDHEN and CDR2 SYDVKM come from the germline V gene.

This chain's CDR3 is CAPGTGENNEQFF. CDR3 nucleotides: TGTGCCCCAGGGACAGGCGAGAACAATGAGCAGTTCTTC. The chain links TRBV25-1 to TRBJ2-1; 8 bases align to TRBD1. Germline V lookup: CDR1 MGHDK, CDR2 SYGVNS. The CDR3 extends over 13 amino acids. Unmatched junction bases numbered 8, after V lost 11 bases and J lost 5 bases.

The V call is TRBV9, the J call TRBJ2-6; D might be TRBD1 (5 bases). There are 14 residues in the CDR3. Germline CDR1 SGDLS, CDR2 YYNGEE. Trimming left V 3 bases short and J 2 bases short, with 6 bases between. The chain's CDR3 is CASSAGTGANVLTF. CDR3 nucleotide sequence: TGTGCCAGCAGCGCAGGGACTGGGGCCAACGTCCTGACTTTC.

CDR3 DNA: TGCGCCAGCAGCCCCGGCCCGACAGGGTTGGAAGGGGAGCTGTTTTTT. Its translation is CASSPGPTGLEGELFF. The genes are TRBV5-1 and TRBJ2-2, with TRBD1 identical over 7 bases. The V gene's germline CDR1 is SGHRS and CDR2 YFSETQ. The trim removed 4 bases at V and 8 bases at J, leaving 14 bases unmatched. The CDR3 extends over 16 amino acids. The full variable domain, its missing parts supplied by reference TRBV5-1 and TRBJ2-2, is KAGVTQTPRYLIKTRGQQVTLSCSPISGHRSVSWYQQTPGQGLQFLFEYFSETQRNKGNFPGRFSGRQFSNSRSEMNVSTLELGDSALYLCASSPGPTGLEGELFFGEGSRLTVL.

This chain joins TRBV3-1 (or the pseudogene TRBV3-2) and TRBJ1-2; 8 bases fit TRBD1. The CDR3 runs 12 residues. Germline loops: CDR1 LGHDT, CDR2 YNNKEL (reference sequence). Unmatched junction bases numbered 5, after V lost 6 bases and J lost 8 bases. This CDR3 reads CASRNTGGGYTF. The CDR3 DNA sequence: TGTGCCAGCAGGAATACAGGGGGAGGCTACACCTTC.

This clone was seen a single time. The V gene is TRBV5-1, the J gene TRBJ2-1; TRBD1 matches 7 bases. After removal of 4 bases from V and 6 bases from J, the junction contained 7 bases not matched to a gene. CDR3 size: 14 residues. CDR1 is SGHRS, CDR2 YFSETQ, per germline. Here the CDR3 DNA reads TGCGCCAGCAGCCTGGAATACAGGGGCAATGAGCAGTTCTTC. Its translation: CASSLEYRGNEQFF.

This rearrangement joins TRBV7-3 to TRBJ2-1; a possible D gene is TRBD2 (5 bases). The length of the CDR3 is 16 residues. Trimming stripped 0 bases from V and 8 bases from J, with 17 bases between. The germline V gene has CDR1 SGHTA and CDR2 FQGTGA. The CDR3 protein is CASSLTRPSGKDEQFF. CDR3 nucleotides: TGTGCCAGCAGCTTAACTCGCCCATCCGGGAAGGATGAGCAGTTCTTC.

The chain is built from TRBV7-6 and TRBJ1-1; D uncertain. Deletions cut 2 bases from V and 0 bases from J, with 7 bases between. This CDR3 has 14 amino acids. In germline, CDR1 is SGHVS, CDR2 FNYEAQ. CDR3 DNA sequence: TGTGCCAGCAGCTTATCCGGGTTGAACACTGAAGCTTTCTTT. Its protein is CASSLSGLNTEAFF.